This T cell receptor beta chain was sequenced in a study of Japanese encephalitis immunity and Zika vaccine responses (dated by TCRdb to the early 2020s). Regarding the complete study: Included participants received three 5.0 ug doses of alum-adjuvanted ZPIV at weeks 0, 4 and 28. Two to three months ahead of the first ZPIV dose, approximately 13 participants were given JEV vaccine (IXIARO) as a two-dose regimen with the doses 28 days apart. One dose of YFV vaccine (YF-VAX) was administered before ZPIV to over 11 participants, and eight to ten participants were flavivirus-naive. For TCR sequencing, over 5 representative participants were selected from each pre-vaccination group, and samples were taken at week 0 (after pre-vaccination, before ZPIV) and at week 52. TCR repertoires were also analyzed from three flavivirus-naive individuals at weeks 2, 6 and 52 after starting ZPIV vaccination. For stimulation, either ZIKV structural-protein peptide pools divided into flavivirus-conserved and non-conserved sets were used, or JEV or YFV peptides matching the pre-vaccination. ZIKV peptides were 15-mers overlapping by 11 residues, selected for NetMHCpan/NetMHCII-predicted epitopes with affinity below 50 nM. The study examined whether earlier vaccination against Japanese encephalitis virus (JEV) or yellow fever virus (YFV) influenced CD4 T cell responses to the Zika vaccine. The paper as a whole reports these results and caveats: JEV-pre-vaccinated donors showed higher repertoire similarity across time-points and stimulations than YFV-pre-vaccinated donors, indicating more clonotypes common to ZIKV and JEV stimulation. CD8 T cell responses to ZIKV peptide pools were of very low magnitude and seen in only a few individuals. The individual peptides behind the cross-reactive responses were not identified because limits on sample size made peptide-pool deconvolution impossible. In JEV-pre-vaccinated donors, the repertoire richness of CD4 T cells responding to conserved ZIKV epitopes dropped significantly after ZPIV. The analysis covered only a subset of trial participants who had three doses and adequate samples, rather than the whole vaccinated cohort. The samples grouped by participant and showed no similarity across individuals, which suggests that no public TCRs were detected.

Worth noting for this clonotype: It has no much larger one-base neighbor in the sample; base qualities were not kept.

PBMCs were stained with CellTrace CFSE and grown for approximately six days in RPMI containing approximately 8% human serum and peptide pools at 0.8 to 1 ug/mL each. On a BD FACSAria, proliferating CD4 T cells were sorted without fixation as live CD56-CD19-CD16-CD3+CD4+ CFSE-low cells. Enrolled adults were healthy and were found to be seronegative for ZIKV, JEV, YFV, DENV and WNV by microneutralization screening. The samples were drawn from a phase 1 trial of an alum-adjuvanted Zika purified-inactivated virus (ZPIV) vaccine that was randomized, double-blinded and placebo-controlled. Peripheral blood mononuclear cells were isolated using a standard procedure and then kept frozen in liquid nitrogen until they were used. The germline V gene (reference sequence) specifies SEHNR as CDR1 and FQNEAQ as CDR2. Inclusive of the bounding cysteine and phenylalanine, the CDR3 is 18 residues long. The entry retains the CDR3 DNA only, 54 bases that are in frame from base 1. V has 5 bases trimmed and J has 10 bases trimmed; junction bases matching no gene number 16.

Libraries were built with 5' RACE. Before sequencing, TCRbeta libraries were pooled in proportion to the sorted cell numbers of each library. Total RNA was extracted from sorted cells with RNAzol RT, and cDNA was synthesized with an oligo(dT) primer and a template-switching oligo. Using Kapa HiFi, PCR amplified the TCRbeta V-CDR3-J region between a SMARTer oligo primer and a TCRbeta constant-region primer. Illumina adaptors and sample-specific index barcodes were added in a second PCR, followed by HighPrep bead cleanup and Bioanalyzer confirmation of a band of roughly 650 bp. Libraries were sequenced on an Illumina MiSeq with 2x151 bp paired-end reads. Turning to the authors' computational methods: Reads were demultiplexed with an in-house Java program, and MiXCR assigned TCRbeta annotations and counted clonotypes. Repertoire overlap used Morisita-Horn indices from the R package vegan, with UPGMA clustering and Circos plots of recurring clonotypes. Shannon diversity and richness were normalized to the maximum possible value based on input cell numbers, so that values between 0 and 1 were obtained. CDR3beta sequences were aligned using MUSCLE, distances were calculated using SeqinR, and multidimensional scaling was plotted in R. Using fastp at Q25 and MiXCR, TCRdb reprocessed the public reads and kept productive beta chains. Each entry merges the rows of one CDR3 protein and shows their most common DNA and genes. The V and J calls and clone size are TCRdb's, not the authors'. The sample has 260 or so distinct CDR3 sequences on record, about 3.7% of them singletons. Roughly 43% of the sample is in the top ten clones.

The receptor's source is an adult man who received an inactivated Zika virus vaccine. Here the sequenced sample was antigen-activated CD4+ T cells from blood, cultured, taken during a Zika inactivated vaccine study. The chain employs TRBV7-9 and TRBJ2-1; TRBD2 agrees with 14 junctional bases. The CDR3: CASSQSGSSGLAGVEQFF. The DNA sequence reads TGTGCCAGCAGCCAAAGTGGGAGCTCGGGACTAGCGGGGGTAGAGCAGTTCTTC.